This T cell receptor (beta chain) derives from a study of cytomegalovirus exposure and HLA in healthy donors. Overall study findings and caveats: There were fewer than 200 TCR beta chains listed as cytomegalovirus-associated.

In germline, CDR1 is SGDLS, CDR2 YYNGEE. Between the trimmed V and J ends, which lost 3 bases and 4 bases, there was a span of 19 bases. This CDR3 has 16 residues. TCRdb's table, derived via immunoSEQ multiplex PCR, lists solely in-frame clones and lacks some. The table shows under 150,000 clones, with approximately 90% occurring only once. Worth noting for this clone: What it recognizes is unknown.

J is TRBJ1-2 and V is TRBV9; D uncertain. This sequence originates from a man aged 18 to 29 in good health and CMV-seronegative. Sequencing was done on a sample of PBMCs. The CDR3, as DNA: TGTGCCAGCAGCGGAGATGATCTAGGAGACGGCTATGGCTACACCTTC. Encoded protein: CASSGDDLGDGYGYTF.